The clone carrying this T cell receptor beta chain was seen repeatedly, ten times or more. V was trimmed by 2 bases and J by 7 bases, leaving 12 bases between them. The CDR3 spans 13 residues. Germline CDR1 and CDR2: DFQATT and SNEGSKA (reference sequence). This sample was taken from a study of CD8 T cells in ankylosing spondylitis. TCRdb redid the calling of the 5' RACE reads with MiXCR, one entry per CDR3 protein. Of under 250,000 distinct CDR3 sequences in the sample, 8% to 9% were seen once. The gene calls are TRBV20-1 and TRBJ1-5; no definite D call. Material for sequencing was blood, either unsorted or a sorted T cell fraction (not recorded which). This TCR derives from a female donor with ankylosing spondylitis or in good health (not recorded which). This CDR3 reads CSARSIREQPQHF. CDR3 sequence (DNA): TGCAGTGCTAGATCTATTCGGGAGCAGCCCCAGCATTTT.